This T cell receptor (beta chain) comes out of a study of blood T cell repertoires in COVID-19 (dated by TCRdb to about 2020). Some background on the complete study: Samples covering the acute and convalescent phases of COVID-19 were provided by collaborators in the United States, Italy and Spain. Samples were obtained from the ongoing ImmuneRACE study (first 160 participants) and from over a thousand subjects provided by 6 global collaborators. The prospective study material was composed of cDNA or gDNA derived from T cells, B-cell-depleted T cells, or PBMCs. Where available, HLA class I and class II types were obtained from metadata supplied by the sample provider rather than from assay-based typing. The repertoires were released in a freely available public database intended as a resource for research on the immune response to SARS-CoV-2. Nearly every sample came with metadata listing a de-identified subject ID, COVID-19 status, age in years and sex. Subjects who had been exposed to COVID-19, were actively infected with it, or had recovered from it provided the deeply sampled blood TCRbeta repertoires that made up the dataset. General conclusions and limits of the study: The amount of clinical and demographic metadata varied by source and participant and was provided uncurated.

TCRbeta CDR3 regions were amplified from genomic DNA by means of the immunoSEQ Assay, a bias-controlled multiplex PCR. The study's own analysis went as follows. The number of nucleated cells in each sample was estimated from the amplification of reference gene primers within the assay. To quantify the absolute abundance of each unique TCRbeta CDR3 rearrangement, sequence reads were collapsed and filtered. For each sample, productive Simpson clonality was calculated as the square root of Simpson's diversity index over productive rearrangements. TCRdb's version of the immuneACCESS table is confined to in-frame rearrangements and falls short of the full clone set. An unresolved V gene accounts for under half of the shortfall where checked; the remainder is of unknown origin. The DNA was the basis for D and trimming; V, J and clone size are from that table. This sample has around 270,000 clones in its table, and approximately 85% of those were observed once. The ten largest clones represent about 4.1% of the sample.

With respect to this clone: Its recognized antigen is unknown. No clone much larger than this one lies a single base away; base qualities are absent.

Enrolling through a virtual design, the prospective study's participants ranged in age from about 18 to 89 years and lived across 24 United States geographic areas. In the prospective study, participants were assigned to cohorts based on the clinical history participants reported in a screening survey and a study questionnaire. ImmuneRACE Cohort 3 recovered participants were defined by two consecutive negative NP/OP PCR tests, healthcare professional clearance, or symptom resolution. Each participant in the prospective study had whole blood, serum and a nasopharyngeal or oropharyngeal swab collected by mobile phlebotomists. Over a roughly 2-month period, participants in the prospective study had the option of providing additional blood draws and questionnaires. Prospective study blood samples were shipped either frozen or at room temperature before DNA extraction. The clonotype was recovered from a woman aged 25 to 39 who had recovered from COVID-19. Material for sequencing was PBMCs or T cells enriched from blood (not recorded which).

The CDR3 here reads CASSVLGGAQETQYF. The DNA sequence is given as TGTGCCAGCAGCGTCTTGGGAGGGGCCCAAGAGACCCAGTACTTC. The rearranged chain carries TRBV5-5 and TRBJ2-5, with 7 central nucleotides matching TRBD2. CDR1 and CDR2, per the germline V gene (reference sequence), are SGHKS and YYEKEE. V has 4 bases trimmed and J has 1 base trimmed; junction bases matching no gene number 7. The CDR3 goes from the cysteine to the phenylalanine over 15 residues. Only the CDR3 DNA stays, 45 bases, in frame from base 1.